A selection of T cell receptor beta chains follows, all from one sample in a study of cytomegalovirus exposure and HLA in healthy donors. Produced via immunoSEQ multiplex PCR; TCRdb's table is partial and in-frame only. The sample records roughly 110,000 clones, 81% being singletons. Source material: PBMCs. The receptors come from a man aged 25 to 40 in good health and CMV-seronegative. Each CDR3 is given with its conserved first and last residue. D genes are given only for firm matches. Size values are once, few and many counts, or a class for expanded clones, and some rows have none.

TRBJ2-7 TRBV7-9 once TRBD2 TGTGCCAGCAGCTTAGGTAGCGGGGGACCCTACGAGCAGTACTTC CASSLGSGGPYEQYF
TRBJ1-2 TRBV9 - - TGTGCCAGCAGCGTAGGTGGGGGGACTAACTATGGCTACACCTTC CASSVGGGTNYGYTF
TRBJ1-1 TRBV6-1 - - TGTGCCAGCAGTGAAATTAAGAACACTGAAGCTTTCTTT CASSEIKNTEAFF
TRBJ2-7 TRBV18 - TRBD2 TGTGCCAGCTCACCAAGAACTAGCGATGTCCACGAGCAGTACTTC CASSPRTSDVHEQYF
TRBJ2-6 TRBV29-1 - TRBD1 TGCAGCGTTGAAGAAATCTCGGGTGACAGGGACCTCTCTGGGGCCAACGTCCTGACTTTC CSVEEISGDRDLSGANVLTF
TRBJ2-2 TRBV5-4 few TRBD2 TGTGCCAGCAGTCGGGGACTAGCGGGAGGGCCTGAGGGCGGGGAGCTGTTTTTT CASSRGLAGGPEGGELFF
TRBJ2-3 TRBV6-5 once TRBD2 TGTGCCAGTCGGACTAGCGGGGGGGGAGATACGCAGTATTTT CASRTSGGGDTQYF
TRBJ2-2 TRBV9 - TRBD1 TGTGCCAGTACGTCCTCCTCAACAGGGGCCGGGGAGCTGTTTTTT CASTSSSTGAGELFF
TRBJ2-3 TRBV5-1 - TRBD1 TGCGCCAGCAGCCCCGGGACAGGGAGGGATACGCAGTATTTT CASSPGTGRDTQYF
TRBJ2-3 TRBV15 - TRBD2 TGTGCCACCAGCAGCGGGACTAGCGGGCCCGATACGCAGTATTTT CATSSGTSGPDTQYF
TRBJ1-5 TRBV9 - TRBD1 TGTGCCGCGGCCACAGGGGGTATTCAGCCCCAGCATTTT CAAATGGIQPQHF
TRBJ1-6 TRBV7-3 - - TGTGCCAGCAGCTTAAGGTCAGATTCACCCCTCCACTTT CASSLRSDSPLHF
TRBJ1-5 TRBV19 few - TGTGCCAGTAGGACAGCACAGGGCCACCAGCCCCAGCATTTT CASRTAQGHQPQHF
TRBJ2-1 TRBV28 - TRBD1 TGTGCCAGCAGAGTGCCGGGACAGGGAATGGCTGAGCAGTTCTTC CASRVPGQGMAEQFF
TRBJ1-2 TRBV18 - - TGTGCCAGCTCACCGGCAGGGGAGATAGGCTACACCTTC CASSPAGEIGYTF
TRBJ1-2 TRBV19 - - TGTGCCAGCAGAGGCTATGGCTACACCTTC CASRGYGYTF
TRBJ2-5 TRBV18 - - TGTGCCAGCTCTCCCCAGAAACTACAAGAGACCCAGTACTTC CASSPQKLQETQYF
TRBJ2-3 TRBV6-6 few - TGTGCCAGCGGTAGTGCAGGCGGCACAGATACGCAGTATTTT CASGSAGGTDTQYF
TRBJ1-2 TRBV4-2 - TRBD1 TGTGCCACCCCTGGGGGACTCCCCCCAGGGGGCTGTGGCTACACCTTC CATPGGLPPGGCGYTF
TRBJ2-1 TRBV30 - - TGTGCCTGGAGTGTAGGTCTAGTTGTTGAGCAGTTCTTC CAWSVGLVVEQFF
TRBJ1-1 TRBV10-1 - - TGCGCCAGCAGTGAGGGGGAGGGCAGGTTCGGGGTGGCGAACACTGAAGCTTTCTTT CASSEGEGRFGVANTEAFF
TRBJ2-1 TRBV2 - TRBD2 TGTGCCAGCAGCGGGGGGGCTGATGAGCAGTTCTTC CASSGGADEQFF
TRBJ2-7 TRBV18 once TRBD1 TGTGCCAGCTCACCACGGGGACAGGGGGTATACGAGCAGTACTTC CASSPRGQGVYEQYF
TRBJ1-4 TRBV7-2 few - TGTGCCAGCAGCCAGAGTGGGCAGGGGGAAAAACTGTTTTTT CASSQSGQGEKLFF
TRBJ2-3 TRBV29-1 few - TGCAGCGTTGGGGAGGATACGCAGTATTTT CSVGEDTQYF
TRBJ2-5 TRBV25-1 once TRBD1 TGTGCCAGCAGTCAGGGGGCAGGAGTTAGTGAAGAGACCCAGTACTTC CASSQGAGVSEETQYF
TRBJ2-7 TRBV7-9 once - TGTGCCAGCAGCGCCATAGCGACTAGCTCCTACGAGCAGTACTTC CASSAIATSSYEQYF
TRBJ2-7 TRBV29-1 - - TGCAGCGTTCGAACGGAGGCAAATTACGAGCAGTACTTC CSVRTEANYEQYF
TRBJ1-2 TRBV19 - - TGTGCCAGTACGCCAGGGCAGCACTATGGCTACACCTTC CASTPGQHYGYTF
TRBJ2-3 TRBV9 - - TGTGCCAGCAGCGTCATATCGGGAGATACGCAGTATTTT CASSVISGDTQYF
TRBJ1-1 TRBV19 few - TGTGCCAGTACTCAGGGGAACACTGAAGCTTTCTTT CASTQGNTEAFF
TRBJ2-7 TRBV15 - - TGTGCCACCAGCAGAGAGGGCTATTCCTACGAGCAGTACTTC CATSREGYSYEQYF
TRBJ2-7 TRBV2 - TRBD1 TGTGCCAGGACAGGGGGCGAGCAGTACTTC CARTGGEQYF
TRBJ1-4 TRBV7-9 - TRBD1 TGTGCCAGCAGCCACGGACAGGGGGTTAATGAAAAACTGTTTTTT CASSHGQGVNEKLFF
TRBJ1-2 TRBV4-1 - - TGCGCCAGCAGCCAAGGGGGGGTCGGCTACACCTTC CASSQGGVGYTF
TRBJ2-7 TRBV7-2 - TRBD1 TGTGCCAGCAGCCCCTCGACAGGGTCCAGGTACGAGCAGTACTTC CASSPSTGSRYEQYF
TRBJ1-1 TRBV9 - - TGTGCCAGCAGTGGGAGCCACATGAACACTGAAGCTTTCTTT CASSGSHMNTEAFF
TRBJ2-5 TRBV5-1 once - TGCGCCAGCAGCTTGGAGGTCCCGGGGGTGGGGGAGACCCAGTACTTC CASSLEVPGVGETQYF
TRBJ2-1 TRBV6-1 - - TGTGCCAGCAGTGAAGCCGCCCCGGGGGATGAGCAGTTCTTC CASSEAAPGDEQFF
TRBJ2-7 TRBV14 - - TGTGCCAGCAGCCAGACGGGACTGCAATACTACGAGCAGTACTTC CASSQTGLQYYEQYF
TRBJ1-4 TRBV7-9 - - TGTGCCAGCAGCGAAGCCGCTACGGAAGGGGGTTTTAATGAAAAACTGTTTTTT CASSEAATEGGFNEKLFF
TRBJ2-1 TRBV6-1 - TRBD2 TGTGCCAGCACAGGGCAAGCGGGAGGGCCCCATGAGCAGTTCTTC CASTGQAGGPHEQFF
TRBJ2-5 TRBV10-1 - TRBD2 TGCGCCAGCATTCCCCCTGGGACTAGCGGGAGGAGGGTGTTGGAGACCCAGTACTTC CASIPPGTSGRRVLETQYF
TRBJ2-5 TRBV15 - - TGTGCCACCGGGAGGTACCAAGAGACCCAGTACTTC CATGRYQETQYF
TRBJ2-7 TRBV29-1 - TRBD1 TGCAGCGTCGGGACAGTTTCCTACGAGCAGTACTTC CSVGTVSYEQYF
TRBJ2-7 TRBV2 - - TGTGCCACCCCAAAAGACAGCTACGAGCAGTACTTC CATPKDSYEQYF
TRBJ2-1 TRBV29-1 - TRBD1 TGCAGCGTTGTCTCTGGACAGGGGAACAATGAGCAGTTCTTC CSVVSGQGNNEQFF
TRBJ2-7 TRBV6-1 - TRBD2 TGTGCCAGCAGTGAAGACGGCGGGGGAATCTACGAGCAGTACTTC CASSEDGGGIYEQYF